The 15 T cell receptor beta chains below were found in one sample sequenced in a study of PD-L1 blockade in urothelial cancer. Time point specified: pretreatment peripheral blood. The data were produced by immunoSEQ multiplex PCR, yet TCRdb's version contains in-frame clones alone and is incomplete. This table has 130,000 or so clones, roughly 84% appearing once. The material was PBMCs, obtained around atezolizumab (anti-PD-L1) treatment. The receptors originated from a man over 45 with urothelial cancer.

This chain links TRBV20-1 with TRBJ2-7; TRBD1 aligns across 7 bases. Trimming removed 6 bases from V and 4 bases from J; junction bases left unmatched: 3. From germline, CDR1 is DFQATT and CDR2 SNEGSKA (reference sequence). The CDR3 has 11 residues. The CDR3 DNA follows: TGCAGTGCCGGGACAGCTTACGAGCAGTACTTC. Amino acids: CSAGTAYEQYF.

J is TRBJ2-1 and V is TRBV9, with a tentative D call TRBD2 (7 bases). Trimming removed 3 bases from V and 1 base from J, with 11 bases in between. The CDR3 consists of 15 residues. Germline V gene data show CDR1 as SGDLS and CDR2 as YYNGEE. The CDR3 is CASSARGGSYNEQFF. The DNA for the CDR3 is TGTGCCAGCAGCGCGAGGGGGGGATCCTACAATGAGCAGTTCTTC.

CDR3: CASSPGQGGNQPQHF. CDR3 in DNA: TGTGCCAGCAGCCCCGGACAGGGGGGGAATCAGCCCCAGCATTTT. The rearrangement joins TRBV9 to TRBJ1-5; 10 bases align to TRBD1. CDR1 is SGDLS, CDR2 YYNGEE, per germline. With V trimmed by 4 bases and J by 4 bases, 5 bases remained unmatched. This CDR3 region has 15 residues.

The chain employs TRBV6-6 and TRBJ2-3; D is possibly TRBD1 (6 bases). Germline V gives CDR1 MNHNY, CDR2 SVGAGI (reference sequence). This CDR3 has 13 amino acids. V lost 6 bases and J 11 bases, leaving 18 bases between the germline ends. The DNA for the CDR3 is TGTGCCAGCAGCGCAACTCCAGGGGTGGGGCAGTATTTT. This translates into CASSATPGVGQYF.

This rearrangement joins TRBV6-6 to TRBJ1-4; 9 bases are shared with TRBD1. CDR1 is MNHNY, CDR2 SVGAGI, per germline (reference sequence). CDR3 length: 15 residues. V gave up 4 bases and J gave up 4 bases; unmatched junction bases: 4. CDR3 sequence (DNA): TGTGCCAGCAGTTCCTCGGACAGGGGTAATGAAAAACTGTTTTTT. This encodes CASSSSDRGNEKLFF.

This clone was counted a single time. The V gene is TRBV28, the J gene TRBJ2-1, with 7 nucleotides matching TRBD1. Germline V gene lookup returns CDR1 MDHEN and CDR2 SYDVKM. J lost 6 bases, V lost 5 bases, and 7 bases had no gene match. There are 14 residues in the CDR3. The CDR3 DNA reads as TGTGCCAGCAGTCTCCAACAGGGGACCAATGAGCAGTTCTTC. Translated: CASSLQQGTNEQFF.

The rearrangement joins TRBV7-3 to TRBJ2-7; 10 bases line up with TRBD2. Per germline, CDR1 SGHTA and CDR2 FQGTGA. The J segment lost 7 bases and the V segment lost 2 bases, leaving 8 bases of the junction unmatched. The CDR3 sequence is 15 residues long. The CDR3 loop reads CASSLGLAGAGEQYF. In DNA, the CDR3 is TGTGCCAGCAGCTTAGGGCTAGCGGGAGCGGGAGAGCAGTACTTC.

The gene calls are TRBV18 and TRBJ2-1, with 13 bases lining up with TRBD2. The CDR3 sequence is 17 residues long. Germline loops: CDR1 KGHSH, CDR2 LQKENI. Trimming took 2 bases from V and 1 from J; bases not matched to a gene: 2. The CDR3 DNA reads as TGTGCCAGCTCACCAAGGACTAGCGGGAGTTCCTACAATGAGCAGTTCTTC. It codes for CASSPRTSGSSYNEQFF.

The gene calls are TRBV18 and TRBJ2-3; 12 bases agree with TRBD2. The CDR3 length is 19 residues. The V gene end was trimmed by 3 bases and the J gene end by 2 bases; junction bases not matched to a gene: 12. Germline V gene lookup returns CDR1 KGHSH and CDR2 LQKENI. The CDR3: CASSPTRLAGVGYTDTQYF. CDR3 coding DNA: TGTGCCAGCTCACCCACGAGACTAGCGGGAGTTGGTTACACAGATACGCAGTATTTT.

This clone was seen only a few times. The chain recombines TRBV9 with TRBJ2-7, with D maybe TRBD2 (5 bases). This CDR3 spans 14 amino acids. Trimming shortened V by 2 bases and J by 0 bases, and 9 bases separated the two germline ends. Germline V lookup: CDR1 SGDLS, CDR2 YYNGEE. CDR3 protein: CASSVTTNSYEQYF. The CDR3 nucleotides are TGTGCCAGCAGCGTGACTACAAACTCCTACGAGCAGTACTTC. Based on the CDR3 plus reference TRBV9 and TRBJ2-7, the full variable domain is DSGVTQTPKHLITATGQRVTLRCSPRSGDLSVYWYQQSLDQGLQFLIQYYNGEERAKGNILERFSAQQFPDLHSELNLSSLELGDSALYFCASSVTTNSYEQYFGPGTRLTVT.

The chain uses TRBV28 and TRBJ2-2; D is unclear. The CDR3 contains 14 residues. In germline, CDR1 is MDHEN, CDR2 SYDVKM. The V end was cut by 2 bases, the J end by 4 bases, with 8 bases between. CDR3 in amino acids: CASSLISFTGELFF. In DNA, the CDR3 is TGTGCCAGCAGTTTAATATCTTTCACCGGGGAGCTGTTTTTT.

This chain uses TRBV30 with TRBJ1-5; 7 bases match TRBD1. The germline V gene encodes CDR1 GTSNPN and CDR2 SVGIG (reference sequence). Unmatched junction bases numbered 14, after V lost 0 bases and J lost 6 bases. The CDR3 has 17 residues. The CDR3 protein is CAWSVEGRGKVSQPQHF. The DNA of the CDR3 is TGTGCCTGGAGTGTAGAGGGCAGGGGGAAGGTAAGTCAGCCCCAGCATTTT.

CDR3 sequence: CASSFAPSGSNPSEQFF. CDR3 nucleotides: TGTGCCAGTAGTTTCGCCCCTAGCGGGAGTAATCCTAGTGAGCAGTTCTTC. V is TRBV19 and J is TRBJ2-1, with 10 bases identical to TRBD2. Germline CDR1 and CDR2: LNHDA and SQIVND (reference sequence). The CDR3 is made up of 17 amino acids. The J segment lost 9 bases and the V segment lost 5 bases, leaving 16 bases of the junction unmatched. Combining the CDR3 with reference TRBV19 and TRBJ2-1 gives the whole variable domain DGGITQSPKYLFRKEGQNVTLSCEQNLNHDAMYWYRQDPGQGLRLIYYSQIVNDFQKGDIAEGYSVSREKKESFPLTVTSAQKNPTAFYLCASSFAPSGSNPSEQFFGPGTRLTVL.

The rearrangement links TRBV27 to TRBJ1-5; 7 nucleotides agree with TRBD1. Germline V gene data show CDR1 as MNHEY and CDR2 as SMNVEV (reference sequence). Losses at the gene ends were 4 bases for V and 0 bases for J; bases not matched to a gene: 6. The CDR3 totals 16 residues. The CDR3: CASSSQGQYSNQPQHF. The CDR3 nucleotides are TGTGCCAGCAGTTCTCAGGGACAGTATAGCAATCAGCCCCAGCATTTT.

V gene TRBV27 combines with J gene TRBJ2-1, with D possibly being TRBD1 (5 bases). CDR3 length: 15 amino acids. Germline CDR1 and CDR2: MNHEY and SMNVEV (reference sequence). V dropped 0 bases and J dropped 0 bases, with 6 bases sitting between them. The CDR3 DNA reads TGTGCCAGCAGTTTATCAGGGGTCTCCTACAATGAGCAGTTCTTC. Its protein is CASSLSGVSYNEQFF.